The 22 T cell receptor beta chains below come from one sample, sequenced in a study of cytomegalovirus exposure and HLA in healthy donors. It was with 60 Vbeta and 13 Jbeta primers that the PCR ran. Profiling relied on immunoSEQ multiplex PCR, and the TCRdb table lists in-frame clones only, not all of them. The sample shows tens of thousands of clones, 72% of them seen only once. Sequenced sample: PBMCs. The receptors shown here come from a woman aged 45-65 years in good health and CMV-seropositive.

This clone was observed a few times. The chain combines TRBV4-2 with TRBJ1-6, with 7 bases that match TRBD1. The CDR3 consists of 19 residues. After removal of 1 base from V and 0 bases from J, the junction contained 9 bases not matched to a gene. The V gene's germline CDR1 is LGHNA and CDR2 YNFKEQ. This CDR3 is CASSQGSAGGSSYNSPLHF. The CDR3 DNA reads as TGTGCCAGCAGCCAAGGGTCGGCAGGGGGTAGCTCCTATAATTCACCCCTCCACTTT.

The sample holds a few counts of this clone. This chain joins TRBV11-3 and TRBJ2-4; possible D gene TRBD1, 7 bases. Trimming cost V 3 bases and J 8 bases, with 17 bases left between them. The germline V gene has CDR1 SGHNT and CDR2 YENEEA. CDR3 length: 15 amino acids. The CDR3 is CASSLRQGGGDIQYF. For the CDR3, the DNA is TGTGCCAGCAGCTTGCGGCAGGGGGGAGGAGACATTCAGTACTTC.

DNA for the CDR3: TGTGCCTGGAGTGTATTGGCGGGAGGGACCCAGTACTTC. Translating it yields CAWSVLAGGTQYF. The chain combines TRBV30 with TRBJ2-5; 8 positions agree with TRBD2. The CDR3 extends over 13 amino acids. From germline, CDR1 is GTSNPN and CDR2 SVGIG (reference sequence). Trimming at V came to 0 bases and at J to 7 bases, leaving 4 bases not matched to a gene.

The gene calls are TRBV27 and TRBJ2-1, with TRBD2 matching 7 bases. From germline, CDR1 is MNHEY and CDR2 SMNVEV (reference sequence). V lost 6 bases to trimming and J lost 6 bases; unmatched junction nucleotides: 8. CDR3 size: 14 residues. The CDR3 here is CASRIGGISNEQFF. The CDR3 DNA follows: TGTGCCAGCAGGATCGGGGGGATTTCCAATGAGCAGTTCTTC.

The rearrangement links TRBV7-3 to TRBJ2-2, with 7 bases aligning to TRBD2. With 3 bases clipped from V and 0 bases from J, the junction kept 7 bases outside the gene matches. CDR3 length: 17 amino acids. Germline V gene sequence: CDR1 SGHTA, CDR2 FQGTGA. CDR3 sequence (DNA): TGTGCCAGCAGCTTGGGGGGGGGTTCCCCGAACACCGGGGAGCTGTTTTTT. Protein sequence: CASSLGGGSPNTGELFF.

This rearrangement joins TRBV29-1 to TRBJ2-7; 11 nucleotides line up with TRBD2. The CDR3 length is 13 residues. CDR1 and CDR2 (germline): SQVTM, ANQGSEA. V lost 4 bases and J lost 11; bases outside the gene matches: 10. In DNA form, the CDR3 reads TGCAGCGTTGTTGGGGCTAGCGGGGGGCCCAAGTACTTC. As protein: CSVVGASGGPKYF.

This chain uses TRBV7-2 with TRBJ2-5; 13 bases agree with TRBD2. Germline CDR1 SGHTA, CDR2 FQGNSA. Trimming at V came to 3 bases and at J to 3 bases, leaving 1 base not matched to a gene. This CDR3 has 15 residues. This chain's CDR3 is CASSFTSGGEETQYF. The CDR3 coding sequence is TGTGCCAGCAGCTTTACTAGCGGGGGGGAAGAGACCCAGTACTTC.

V is TRBV7-8 and J is TRBJ1-4; tentative D call: TRBD1 (6 bases). The CDR3 extends over 15 amino acids. Germline-derived CDR1 and CDR2 are SGHVS and FQNEAQ. V was clipped by 5 bases and J by 8 bases, with 18 bases between them. This chain's CDR3 is CASSNKAGAGEKLFF. The CDR3 coding sequence is TGTGCCAGCAGCAATAAGGCGGGGGCAGGGGAAAAACTGTTTTTT. The variable domain in full, completed from reference TRBV7-8 and TRBJ1-4, reads GAGVSQSPRYKVAKRGQDVALRCDPISGHVSLFWYQQALGQGPEFLTYFQNEAQLDKSGLPSDRFFAERPEGSVSTLKIQRTQQEDSAVYLCASSNKAGAGEKLFFGSGTQLSVL.

This chain links TRBV5-6 with TRBJ2-1, with 9 bases matching TRBD1. The CDR3 length is 16 residues. V gave up 4 bases and J gave up 2 bases; unmatched junction bases: 7. Germline V gene data show CDR1 as SGHDT and CDR2 as YYEEEE. The CDR3 protein is CASSPGQGSAYNEQFF. In nucleotides, the CDR3 is TGTGCCAGCAGCCCGGGACAGGGATCAGCCTACAATGAGCAGTTCTTC.

This chain uses TRBV9 with TRBJ2-2; D is undetermined. Trimming stripped 0 bases from V and 7 bases from J, with 4 bases between. The V gene's germline CDR1 is SGDLS and CDR2 YYNGEE. The CDR3 covers 12 residues. The CDR3 nucleotides read TGTGCCAGCAGCGTAGCCGTCGGGGAGCTGTTTTTT. Its protein product is CASSVAVGELFF.

The chain joins TRBV4-3 to TRBJ1-1, with 9 bases fitting TRBD1. The CDR3 is 13 amino acids. J was trimmed by 10 bases and V by 3 bases; bases with no gene match: 6. The V gene's germline CDR1 is LGHNA and CDR2 YSLEER. The CDR3 is CASSQTGGDAAFF. The CDR3 region has the DNA TGCGCCAGCAGCCAGACAGGGGGAGATGCAGCTTTCTTT.

V is TRBV30 and J is TRBJ1-4; D perhaps matches TRBD1 (5 bases). The CDR3 loop spans 22 amino acids. Germline CDR1 is GTSNPN and CDR2 is SVGIG (reference sequence). The ends were cut back, 0 bases at V and 8 bases at J, with 37 bases in the middle. The CDR3 coding sequence is TGTGCCTGGAGTGTAAAGGGCGCGGATCCGAACAGCGGGGTGAGGGGTAAAGAAAAACTGTTTTTT. This sequence encodes CAWSVKGADPNSGVRGKEKLFF.

V is TRBV18 and J is TRBJ1-4; D may be TRBD1 (5 bases). This CDR3 comprises 15 residues. V lost 2 bases and J lost 4, with 11 bases in between. Germline assignment: CDR1 KGHSH and CDR2 LQKENI. The CDR3 here is CASSPNKGHNEKLFF. The CDR3 coding sequence is TGTGCCAGCTCACCAAATAAGGGGCATAATGAAAAACTGTTTTTT.

The rearrangement links TRBV5-6 to TRBJ1-4, with a weak D call TRBD1 (6 bases). Looked up from germline, CDR1 is SGHDT and CDR2 is YYEEEE. V was shortened by 0 bases and J by 2 bases, with 14 bases between the two germline ends. This CDR3 comprises 17 residues. The CDR3 sequence: CASSLDDRPGTNEKLFF. CDR3 DNA sequence: TGTGCCAGCAGCTTGGATGACAGGCCAGGGACTAATGAAAAACTGTTTTTT. The whole variable domain, filled in from reference TRBV5-6 and TRBJ1-4, reads DAGVTQSPTHLIKTRGQQVTLRCSPKSGHDTVSWYQQALGQGPQFIFQYYEEEERQRGNFPDRFSGHQFPNYSSELNVNALLLGDSALYLCASSLDDRPGTNEKLFFGSGTQLSVL.

The sample holds many counts of this clone. The rearrangement links TRBV19 to TRBJ2-1; D perhaps matches TRBD2 (6 bases). This CDR3 has 13 amino acids. The V end was cut by 7 bases, the J end by 10 bases, with 17 bases between. Germline values: CDR1 LNHDA, CDR2 SQIVND (reference sequence). CDR3 DNA: TGTGCCAGTACCACTATTAGCGGAAGAGAGCAGTTCTTC. Its protein is CASTTISGREQFF.

The rearrangement joins TRBV18 to TRBJ1-2, with a weak D call TRBD1 (6 bases). The V gene lost 3 bases and the J gene lost 0 bases, with 8 bases spanning the gap. Germline V gene sequence: CDR1 KGHSH, CDR2 LQKENI. This CDR3 comprises 14 residues. Here the CDR3 reads CASSPRQANYGYTF. For the CDR3, the DNA is TGTGCCAGCTCACCCAGACAGGCTAACTATGGCTACACCTTC.

V and J are TRBV29-1 and TRBJ2-5; possibly TRBD1 for D (5 bases). The V end lost 4 bases, the J end lost 5 bases, and 17 bases lay between the germline ends. The CDR3 runs 14 residues. In germline, CDR1 is SQVTM, CDR2 ANQGSEA. CDR3 sequence reads: CSVGDLEGVETQYF. CDR3 sequence (DNA): TGCAGCGTTGGGGATCTAGAAGGGGTGGAGACCCAGTACTTC.

V and J are TRBV30 and TRBJ1-2; D gene unclear. The CDR3 spans 14 residues. Germline CDR1 and CDR2: GTSNPN and SVGIG (reference sequence). Between the trimmed V and J ends, which lost 2 bases and 3 bases, there was a span of 13 bases. Here the CDR3 reads CAWSLEGTYYGYTF. The DNA for the CDR3 is TGTGCCTGGAGTTTAGAGGGAACCTACTATGGCTACACCTTC.

The chain recombines TRBV9 with TRBJ2-3, with D perhaps TRBD2 (6 bases). V was cut by 1 base and J by 4 bases, with 13 bases left in between. This CDR3 spans 15 amino acids. CDR1 and CDR2 from the germline V gene are SGDLS and YYNGEE. The CDR3 region has the DNA TGTGCCAGCAGCGTACCCTTGGAGGGATCAGATACGCAGTATTTT. This gives the protein CASSVPLEGSDTQYF.

The J gene is TRBJ1-2, the V gene TRBV27; tentative D call: TRBD1 (5 bases). The CDR3 length is 12 residues. Trimming removed 5 bases from V and 5 bases from J, with 9 bases in between. The germline gives CDR1 MNHEY, CDR2 SMNVEV (reference sequence). Here the CDR3 reads CASSRGFYGYTF. DNA for the CDR3: TGTGCCAGCAGTCGGGGGTTTTATGGCTACACCTTC.

CDR3 sequence reads: CASSLDTGRSGYTF. CDR3 coding DNA: TGTGCCAGCAGCTTAGATACGGGGAGGAGTGGCTACACCTTC. The genes are TRBV7-2 and TRBJ1-2, with unresolved D. V was trimmed by 1 base and J by 7 bases, leaving 13 bases between them. The CDR3 spans 14 residues. From germline, CDR1 is SGHTA and CDR2 FQGNSA.

This clone has only a few counts. The genes are TRBV5-8 and TRBJ1-4; D remains ambiguous. The germline V gene encodes CDR1 SGHTS and CDR2 YDEGEE. Trimming removed 0 bases from V and 6 bases from J, with 15 bases in between. The CDR3 has 16 amino acids. The CDR3 region has the DNA TGTGCCAGCAGCTTGGATTTCGGTACAGCCCATGAAAAACTGTTTTTT. Protein: CASSLDFGTAHEKLFF.